The source of this TCR beta chain is a study of cytotoxic CD8 clonotypes in ibrutinib-treated CLL. Study-wide context: 11 relapsed/refractory, some 14 treatment-naive; 17 IGHV unmutated.

Data came from immunoSEQ multiplex PCR; TCRdb stores just in-frame clones and leaves some out. The sample shows roughly 51,000 clones, roughly 50% of them seen only once. Germline values: CDR1 MNHNS, CDR2 SASEGT. J gave up 6 bases and V 6 bases, and 6 bases lay outside the gene matches. This CDR3 comprises 15 residues. In the case of this clone: Its antigen is currently unknown.

Whole-study findings and limits: Before falling back toward baseline at progression, clonality had risen at the time of ibrutinib response.

The starting material was PBMCs, obtained after 12 months of ibrutinib treatment. This receptor was identified in a human donor with chronic lymphocytic leukemia. The chain joins TRBV6-1 to TRBJ2-7; the match to TRBD2 covers 15 bases. As DNA, the CDR3 is TGTGCCAGCAGAGCCGGACTAGCGGGAGGGCCCGAGCAGTACTTC. It encodes CASRAGLAGGPEQYF.